Listed here is a single TCR beta chain. The antigen is undetermined. Germline CDR1 SGDLS, CDR2 YYNGEE. This CDR3 has 14 residues. V lost 4 bases and J lost 8; bases outside the gene matches: 4. This record comes from a study of cytomegalovirus exposure and HLA in healthy donors. Study-wide findings and caveats: Sequencing likely generated an artifact that appeared as a cluster of highly shared sequence variants. CMV serostatus alone was available as immune exposure information. Cytomegalovirus-associated status was assigned to around 160 TCR beta chains.

Primers included in the PCR were 60 Vbeta and 13 Jbeta primers. Produced via immunoSEQ multiplex PCR; TCRdb's table is partial and in-frame only. The top ten hold roughly 2.4% of the sample, which has over 140,000 clones, around 80% seen once. The sequenced sample consisted of PBMCs. This TCR was sampled from a man over 45 in good health and CMV-seronegative. The chain is built from TRBV9 and TRBJ1-6; the match to TRBD1 covers 9 bases. Written as DNA, the CDR3 is TGTGCCAGCAGCCCGGGACAGGGCTATTCACCCCTCCACTTT. Its translation is CASSPGQGYSPLHF.